A selection of T cell receptor beta chains follows, all from one sample in a study of cytotoxic CD8 clonotypes in ibrutinib-treated CLL. TCRdb keeps only in-frame clones here, not all; method: immunoSEQ multiplex PCR. The data hold roughly 220,000 clones, with approximately 75% observed a single time. The specimen was PBMCs, collected after 12 months of ibrutinib treatment. These receptors were collected from a human donor with chronic lymphocytic leukemia. The conserved cysteine and the conserved F or W are not part of the CDR3 here. The order of the fields is J gene, V gene, CDR3 protein.

TRBJ2-1 TRBV19 ASSIIGTHEQF
TRBJ2-7 TRBV6-5 ASSGLAGVYEQY
TRBJ1-3 TRBV27 ASSRDRGSGNTIY
TRBJ1-1 TRBV7-9 ASSKRDRGPQNTEAF
TRBJ2-5 TRBV6-1 ASSWGETQY
TRBJ2-7 TRBV14 ASSLPGQVYEQY
TRBJ2-3 TRBV9 ASSTSGGAGTDTQY
TRBJ2-1 TRBV28 ASRSLALHLGEQF
TRBJ2-7 TRBV28 ASSSPWQGSNEQY
TRBJ1-5 TRBV7-9 ASSAGGQRLNQPQH
TRBJ2-7 TRBV27 ASRAGTGTYEQY
TRBJ1-1 TRBV11-2 ASSAIVSTEAF
TRBJ2-3 TRBV11-1 ARTGTDTQY
TRBJ1-2 TRBV11-2 ASSSTTAGGGGYGYT
TRBJ2-7 TRBV6-5 ASSDRFSYEQY
TRBJ2-5 TRBV7-9 ASSFPPTETQY
TRBJ1-2 TRBV29-1 SVARLGTGTFNYGYT
TRBJ2-2 TRBV18 ASSQSLAANTGELF
TRBJ1-4 TRBV6-5 ASSYGDRVYEKLF
TRBJ2-2 TRBV28 ASSSFGAPNTGELF
TRBJ2-7 TRBV7-9 ASSGTSDSYEQY
TRBJ1-4 TRBV23-1 ASTKDRGNEKLF
TRBJ2-5 TRBV5-1 ASRRTSGAETQY
TRBJ2-1 TRBV4-2 ASSQASGTGLSEQF
TRBJ1-2 TRBV5-6 ASSLDLRGPNYGYT
TRBJ2-2 TRBV28 ASSSAGQGVRSGELF
TRBJ1-2 TRBV7-9 ASSLQSNYGYT
TRBJ2-5 TRBV15 ATSLHGAGETQY
TRBJ1-2 TRBV28 ASRPGQHNYGYT